This is a list of T cell receptor beta chains from one sample in a study of blood T cell repertoires in COVID-19. Clones were sequenced by immunoSEQ multiplex PCR, and TCRdb holds only the in-frame ones, with some missing. The sample carries approximately 180,000 clones, less than 85% recorded once. The sequenced sample was PBMCs or T cells enriched from blood (not recorded which). The receptors were gathered from a woman aged 55-69 years with acute COVID-19. The CDR3 runs from the conserved cysteine through the conserved F or W. The D gene is left open where the match is weak. The size field is filled for only some rows; it gives once, few, many or a size class.

abundance: NA
d_gene: NA
j_gene: TRBJ1-3
v_gene: TRBV12-2
CDR3aa: CASRLAMVFRRVSGNTIYF
CDR3nt: TGTGCAAGTCGCTTAGCGATGGTATTCCGCCGGGTCTCTGGAAACACCATATATTTT

abundance: NA
d_gene: TRBD1
j_gene: TRBJ2-3
v_gene: TRBV28
CDR3aa: CASRPGGRWDTQYF
CDR3nt: TGTGCCAGCAGGCCAGGGGGCAGGTGGGATACGCAGTATTTT

abundance: NA
d_gene: NA
j_gene: TRBJ1-3
v_gene: TRBV4-2
CDR3aa: CASSQDLRSSGNTIYF
CDR3nt: TGTGCCAGCAGCCAAGATCTGAGGTCCTCTGGAAACACCATATATTTT

abundance: NA
d_gene: TRBD2
j_gene: TRBJ2-1
v_gene: TRBV5-4
CDR3aa: CASSLAGASGSLYEQFF
CDR3nt: TGTGCCAGCAGCTTGGCCGGCGCTAGCGGGAGTTTGTATGAGCAGTTCTTC

abundance: few
d_gene: NA
j_gene: TRBJ1-4
v_gene: TRBV6-2/TRBV6-3
CDR3aa: CASSQGPGGANEKLFF
CDR3nt: TGTGCCAGCAGCCAAGGGCCAGGAGGAGCTAATGAAAAACTGTTTTTT

abundance: once
d_gene: NA
j_gene: TRBJ1-3
v_gene: TRBV27
CDR3aa: CASSLPGSATEGGNTIYF
CDR3nt: TGTGCCAGCAGTCTTCCGGGCTCGGCCACGGAGGGTGGAAACACCATATATTTT

abundance: NA
d_gene: NA
j_gene: TRBJ1-3
v_gene: TRBV29-1
CDR3aa: CSVEMCRGSGNTIYF
CDR3nt: TGCAGCGTTGAAATGTGCAGGGGATCTGGAAACACCATATATTTT

abundance: NA
d_gene: NA
j_gene: TRBJ1-2
v_gene: TRBV5-1
CDR3aa: CASSLGQLFSGGYTF
CDR3nt: TGCGCCAGCAGCTTGGGCCAGCTATTTTCAGGAGGCTACACCTTC

abundance: NA
d_gene: NA
j_gene: TRBJ2-2
v_gene: TRBV9
CDR3aa: CASSVGMLARGGELFF
CDR3nt: TGTGCCAGCAGCGTAGGGATGCTGGCCCGCGGAGGGGAGCTGTTTTTT

abundance: NA
d_gene: NA
j_gene: TRBJ2-1
v_gene: TRBV27
CDR3aa: CASRGTHNSYNEQFF
CDR3nt: TGTGCCAGCAGGGGGACACATAACTCCTACAATGAGCAGTTCTTC

abundance: NA
d_gene: NA
j_gene: TRBJ2-5
v_gene: TRBV9
CDR3aa: CASSRAGETQYF
CDR3nt: TGTGCCAGCAGCAGGGCGGGAGAGACCCAGTACTTC

abundance: NA
d_gene: TRBD2
j_gene: TRBJ2-1
v_gene: TRBV5-1
CDR3aa: CASSLGLAGDEQFF
CDR3nt: TGCGCCAGCAGCTTGGGTCTAGCGGGTGATGAGCAGTTCTTC

abundance: NA
d_gene: NA
j_gene: TRBJ1-1
v_gene: TRBV5-5
CDR3aa: CASRGRGGPEEAFF
CDR3nt: TGTGCCAGCAGGGGCAGGGGCGGACCGGAGGAAGCTTTCTTT

abundance: NA
d_gene: NA
j_gene: TRBJ1-6
v_gene: TRBV7-9
CDR3aa: CASSLGSQGNSPLHF
CDR3nt: TGTGCCAGCAGCTTAGGGTCACAGGGTAATTCACCCCTCCACTTT

abundance: NA
d_gene: NA
j_gene: TRBJ2-3
v_gene: TRBV7-8
CDR3aa: CASSLAGVADTQYF
CDR3nt: TGTGCCAGCAGCTTAGCGGGAGTGGCAGATACGCAGTATTTT

abundance: NA
d_gene: TRBD2
j_gene: TRBJ2-1
v_gene: TRBV19
CDR3aa: CASSIQALAGVSEQFF
CDR3nt: TGTGCCAGTAGTATCCAGGCTCTAGCGGGAGTAAGTGAGCAGTTCTTC

abundance: once
d_gene: TRBD2
j_gene: TRBJ2-2
v_gene: TRBV6-5
CDR3aa: CASSWAGEAVRELFF
CDR3nt: TGTGCCAGCAGTTGGGCGGGGGAAGCCGTCCGGGAGCTGTTTTTT

abundance: NA
d_gene: TRBD1
j_gene: TRBJ1-4
v_gene: TRBV19
CDR3aa: CASSSKATGAPNEKLFF
CDR3nt: TGTGCCAGTAGTTCCAAAGCGACAGGGGCTCCTAATGAAAAACTGTTTTTT

abundance: many
d_gene: NA
j_gene: TRBJ1-1
v_gene: TRBV21-1
CDR3aa: CASSSQANTEAFF
CDR3nt: TGTGCCAGCAGCAGTCAGGCGAACACTGAAGCTTTCTTT

abundance: once
d_gene: TRBD2
j_gene: TRBJ2-3
v_gene: TRBV6-5
CDR3aa: CASTVSSGTTDTQYF
CDR3nt: TGTGCCAGCACCGTATCTAGCGGGACCACAGATACGCAGTATTTT

abundance: NA
d_gene: NA
j_gene: TRBJ1-1
v_gene: TRBV7-2
CDR3aa: CASSPKPGSNTEAFF
CDR3nt: TGTGCCAGCAGCCCTAAGCCGGGGTCGAACACTGAAGCTTTCTTT

abundance: NA
d_gene: TRBD2
j_gene: TRBJ2-1
v_gene: TRBV3-1/TRBV3-2
CDR3aa: CASSQGSGTSGYNEQFF
CDR3nt: TGTGCCAGCAGCCAGGGGTCCGGGACTAGCGGCTACAATGAGCAGTTCTTC

abundance: few
d_gene: NA
j_gene: TRBJ1-1
v_gene: TRBV7-2
CDR3aa: CASSPQNREGTEAFF
CDR3nt: TGTGCCAGCAGCCCCCAAAACAGGGAAGGTACTGAAGCTTTCTTT

abundance: NA
d_gene: NA
j_gene: TRBJ1-2
v_gene: TRBV4-3
CDR3aa: CASSQSPGAYGYTF
CDR3nt: TGCGCCAGCAGCCAATCCCCAGGGGCCTATGGCTACACCTTC

abundance: many
d_gene: TRBD2
j_gene: TRBJ2-4
v_gene: TRBV27
CDR3aa: CASSSLPGGYKNIQYF
CDR3nt: TGTGCCAGCAGTTCACTTCCGGGGGGATACAAAAACATTCAGTACTTC

abundance: NA
d_gene: TRBD2
j_gene: TRBJ2-3
v_gene: TRBV3-1/TRBV3-2
CDR3aa: CASSRSGGAVDTQYF
CDR3nt: TGTGCCAGCAGTCGTAGCGGGGGGGCGGTAGATACGCAGTATTTT

abundance: NA
d_gene: NA
j_gene: TRBJ1-2
v_gene: TRBV5-1
CDR3aa: CASSLGGQVYGYTF
CDR3nt: TGCGCCAGCAGCTTGGGAGGGCAGGTCTATGGCTACACCTTC

abundance: once
d_gene: TRBD1
j_gene: TRBJ2-3
v_gene: TRBV19
CDR3aa: CASRTGSGDTQYF
CDR3nt: TGTGCCAGTAGGACAGGGAGTGGAGATACGCAGTATTTT

abundance: NA
d_gene: TRBD2
j_gene: TRBJ2-3
v_gene: TRBV4-3
CDR3aa: CASSQAGGGNTQYF
CDR3nt: TGCGCCAGCAGCCAAGCGGGGGGTGGAAATACGCAGTATTTT

abundance: NA
d_gene: TRBD2
j_gene: TRBJ2-1
v_gene: TRBV5-4
CDR3aa: CASSLGWRENEQFF
CDR3nt: TGTGCCAGCAGCTTGGGCTGGCGGGAGAATGAGCAGTTCTTC

abundance: NA
d_gene: TRBD1
j_gene: TRBJ2-1
v_gene: TRBV4-3
CDR3aa: CASSQEPFAGTVGNNEQFF
CDR3nt: TGCGCCAGCAGCCAAGAACCCTTCGCAGGGACAGTGGGGAACAATGAGCAGTTCTTC

abundance: NA
d_gene: NA
j_gene: TRBJ1-4
v_gene: TRBV18
CDR3aa: CASSLREGEKLFF
CDR3nt: TGTGCCAGCTCACTCCGGGAGGGCGAAAAACTGTTTTTT

abundance: NA
d_gene: TRBD1
j_gene: TRBJ2-5
v_gene: TRBV10-3
CDR3aa: CAIATGGGQETQYF
CDR3nt: TGTGCCATAGCGACAGGGGGGGGACAAGAGACCCAGTACTTC

abundance: NA
d_gene: TRBD1
j_gene: TRBJ1-2
v_gene: TRBV3-1/TRBV3-2
CDR3aa: CASSPGQAPYGYTF
CDR3nt: TGTGCCAGCAGCCCTGGACAGGCTCCCTATGGCTACACCTTC

abundance: many
d_gene: NA
j_gene: TRBJ1-5
v_gene: TRBV11-2
CDR3aa: CASSLNTQQPQHF
CDR3nt: TGTGCCAGCAGCTTAAATACCCAGCAGCCCCAGCATTTT

abundance: NA
d_gene: TRBD2
j_gene: TRBJ2-3
v_gene: TRBV9
CDR3aa: CASSPQGWGGIGHTDTQYF
CDR3nt: TGTGCCAGCAGCCCCCAAGGTTGGGGGGGTATAGGACACACAGATACGCAGTATTTT

abundance: NA
d_gene: TRBD1
j_gene: TRBJ1-5
v_gene: TRBV27
CDR3aa: CASSRWTGGLYSNQPQHF
CDR3nt: TGTGCCAGCAGTCGATGGACAGGGGGCCTCTATAGCAATCAGCCCCAGCATTTT

abundance: NA
d_gene: NA
j_gene: TRBJ2-1
v_gene: TRBV27
CDR3aa: CASSLPGNNEQFF
CDR3nt: TGTGCCAGCAGTTTGCCGGGGAACAATGAGCAGTTCTTC

abundance: NA
d_gene: NA
j_gene: TRBJ2-4
v_gene: TRBV7-8
CDR3aa: CASSLGPLKNIQYF
CDR3nt: TGTGCCAGCAGCTTGGGGCCCCTAAAAAACATTCAGTACTTC

abundance: NA
d_gene: NA
j_gene: TRBJ1-2
v_gene: TRBV29-1
CDR3aa: CSVASTGSGYTF
CDR3nt: TGCAGCGTTGCCTCAACCGGGTCGGGCTACACCTTC

abundance: NA
d_gene: NA
j_gene: TRBJ1-1
v_gene: TRBV12-5
CDR3aa: CASADGPSQAFF
CDR3nt: TGTGCTAGTGCGGATGGGCCATCCCAAGCTTTCTTT